The 20 T cell receptor beta chains below were found in one sample sequenced in a study of OX40 agonist ivuxolimab in advanced cancers. Sequenced by immunoSEQ multiplex PCR; TCRdb stores in-frame clones only, minus some. The sample has approximately 86,000 clones, about 86% seen once. Sequencing used CD4+ or CD8+ T cells sorted from blood, obtained in a trial of the OX40 agonist ivuxolimab. These receptors were obtained from an adult with an advanced solid tumor such as melanoma, head and neck, liver or kidney cancer.

Only one count was recorded for this clone. The chain combines TRBV7-6 with TRBJ1-1; 7 bases agree with TRBD1. Germline-derived CDR1 and CDR2 are SGHVS and FNYEAQ. V shed 5 bases and J 5 bases; nucleotides not matched to a gene: 11. This CDR3 comprises 15 residues. The CDR3 nucleotides are TGTGCCAGCAGCCCCCGGGACAGCCCAGGGACTGAAGCTTTCTTT. It is translated as CASSPRDSPGTEAFF.

This sequence joins TRBV18 and TRBJ1-4; D remains ambiguous. The CDR3 is 13 amino acids. CDR1 KGHSH and CDR2 LQKENI come from the germline V gene. The V end was cut by 5 bases, the J end by 2 bases, with 6 bases between. The CDR3 loop reads CASSNRTNEKLFF. The CDR3 region has the DNA TGTGCCAGCTCAAACCGGACTAATGAAAAACTGTTTTTT. The entire variable domain, with the rest obtained from reference TRBV18 and TRBJ1-4, is as follows: NAGVMQNPRHLVRRRGQEARLRCSPMKGHSHVYWYRQLPEEGLKFMVYLQKENIIDESGMPKERFSAEFPKEGPSILRIQQVVRGDSAAYFCASSNRTNEKLFFGSGTQLSVL.

The chain uses TRBV12-5 and TRBJ1-6; TRBD1 is a possible D gene (6 bases). The V and J ends lost 7 bases and 0 bases respectively, with 10 bases between them. CDR1 is LGHNT and CDR2 is FRNRAP in the germline V gene. The CDR3 has 15 residues. CDR3 amino acids: CASAEQGSYNSPLHF. CDR3 nucleotide sequence: TGTGCTAGTGCAGAACAGGGCTCCTATAATTCACCCCTCCACTTT. Variable domain in full (rest from reference TRBV12-5 and TRBJ1-6): DARVTQTPRHKVTEMGQEVTMRCQPILGHNTVFWYRQTMMQGLELLAYFRNRAPLDDSGMPKDRFSAEMPDATLATLKIQPSEPRDSAVYFCASAEQGSYNSPLHFGNGTRLTVT.

The sample holds a few counts of this clone. J is TRBJ2-7 and V is TRBV19; D is possibly TRBD1 (5 bases). This CDR3 has 16 residues. Germline V gives CDR1 LNHDA, CDR2 SQIVND (reference sequence). V was trimmed by 7 bases and J by 1 base, leaving 20 bases between them. This CDR3 is CASIRIPLTVSYEQYF. CDR3 nucleotides: TGTGCCAGTATTAGAATTCCTTTGACAGTGTCCTACGAGCAGTACTTC.

V usage is TRBV6-5 and J usage is TRBJ2-7; D gene unclear. V lost 3 bases to trimming and J lost 6 bases, with 15 bases between them. CDR1 is MNHEY, CDR2 SVGAGI, per germline. The CDR3 has 14 amino acids. DNA for the CDR3: TGTGCCAGCAGTTATTTCGGAGACTCGGGCGAGCAGTACTTC. It translates to CASSYFGDSGEQYF.

This chain uses TRBV9 with TRBJ2-1; 8 positions agree with TRBD2. CDR1 and CDR2 (germline): SGDLS, YYNGEE. The length of the CDR3 is 16 residues. V was pared by 7 bases and J by 2 bases, with 11 bases of the junction left unmatched. The CDR3 nucleotides are TGTGCCAGCCTTAGGAGCGGGAGATCACCCTACAATGAGCAGTTCTTC. Translating it yields CASLRSGRSPYNEQFF.

The chain carries TRBV5-1 and TRBJ2-7; D is unresolved. V shed 7 bases and J shed 3 bases, with 11 bases lying between them. Germline V CDR1 and CDR2: SGHRS, YFSETQ. CDR3 length equals 12 residues. CDR3 nucleotide sequence: TGCGCCAGCTATGGACCGGACTACGAGCAGTACTTC. Protein sequence: CASYGPDYEQYF.

The rearrangement links TRBV29-1 to TRBJ1-2; no clear D gene. The CDR3 has 11 residues. The V gene lost 7 bases and the J gene lost 4 bases, with 10 bases spanning the gap. CDR1 SQVTM and CDR2 ANQGSEA come from the germline V gene. CDR3 in DNA: TGCAGCGCCGGAGAGGCCTATGGCTACACCTTC. Amino acids: CSAGEAYGYTF.

The chain carries TRBV5-5 and TRBJ1-1, with D unresolved. The CDR3 runs to 14 residues. CDR1 is SGHKS, CDR2 YYEKEE, per germline (reference sequence). Trimming removed 2 bases at V and 0 bases at J, with 8 bases between. The CDR3 DNA sequence: TGTGCCAGCAGCTTCCCTACACTGAACACTGAAGCTTTCTTT. Amino acids: CASSFPTLNTEAFF.

This clone was counted once. This chain joins TRBV5-1 and TRBJ2-7, with 11 bases aligning to TRBD2. Losses at the gene ends were 5 bases for V and 4 bases for J; bases not matched to a gene: 2. Germline CDR1 SGHRS, CDR2 YFSETQ. The CDR3 loop spans 13 amino acids. The CDR3 is CASRLAGDYEQYF. The CDR3 DNA reads TGCGCCAGCAGACTAGCGGGAGATTACGAGCAGTACTTC.

The chain combines TRBV5-1 with TRBJ1-6; D not certain. The ends were cut back, 0 bases at V and 9 bases at J, with 10 bases in the middle. The CDR3 extends over 14 amino acids. Per the germline V gene, CDR1 is SGHRS and CDR2 is YFSETQ. The CDR3 is CASSLEGVGSPLHF. The CDR3 DNA reads TGCGCCAGCAGCTTGGAAGGAGTAGGTTCACCCCTCCACTTT. The full variable domain, rest sourced from reference TRBV5-1 and TRBJ1-6, is KAGVTQTPRYLIKTRGQQVTLSCSPISGHRSVSWYQQTPGQGLQFLFEYFSETQRNKGNFPGRFSGRQFSNSRSEMNVSTLELGDSALYLCASSLEGVGSPLHFGNGTRLTVT.

The chain is built from TRBV7-9 and TRBJ1-4; tentatively, D is TRBD1 (6 bases). Germline CDR1 and CDR2: SEHNR and FQNEAQ (reference sequence). V was trimmed by 5 bases and J by 0 bases, leaving 13 bases between them. CDR3 size: 16 residues. As DNA, the CDR3 is TGTGCCAGCAGCACAGGGAATGGAGCAACTAATGAAAAACTGTTTTTT. This gives the protein CASSTGNGATNEKLFF. The full variable domain, rest sourced from reference TRBV7-9 and TRBJ1-4, is DTGVSQNPRHKITKRGQNVTFRCDPISEHNRLYWYRQTLGQGPEFLTYFQNEAQLEKSRLLSDRFSAERPKGSFSTLEIQRTEQGDSAMYLCASSTGNGATNEKLFFGSGTQLSVL.

The rearrangement links TRBV5-6 to TRBJ1-5; 7 positions agree with TRBD1. V lost 4 bases to trimming and J lost 5 bases; unmatched junction nucleotides: 9. The germline V gene encodes CDR1 SGHDT and CDR2 YYEEEE. This CDR3 has 15 amino acids. CDR3 loop: CASSRQGLTYQPQHF. As DNA, the CDR3 is TGTGCCAGCAGCCGACAGGGACTAACTTATCAGCCCCAGCATTTT.

The chain links TRBV7-9 to TRBJ2-5; the D gene is possibly TRBD1 (5 bases). Germline V CDR1 and CDR2: SEHNR, FQNEAQ (reference sequence). V gave up 6 bases and J gave up 5 bases, with 16 bases separating them. The CDR3 loop spans 14 amino acids. The CDR3 here is CASRDPRVRETQYF. The CDR3 DNA reads TGTGCCAGCAGAGACCCCAGGGTCAGGGAGACCCAGTACTTC.

V gene TRBV7-8 combines with J gene TRBJ2-7, with D uncertain. The CDR3 is 15 amino acids. V was trimmed by 5 bases and J by 2 bases, leaving 16 bases between them. Germline assignment: CDR1 SGHVS and CDR2 FQNEAQ. CDR3 bases: TGTGCCAGCAGCCCCCCGCCTGCTCCTCCCTACGAGCAGTACTTC. Protein sequence: CASSPPPAPPYEQYF. Supplemented by reference TRBV7-8 and TRBJ2-7, the full variable domain reads GAGVSQSPRYKVAKRGQDVALRCDPISGHVSLFWYQQALGQGPEFLTYFQNEAQLDKSGLPSDRFFAERPEGSVSTLKIQRTQQEDSAVYLCASSPPPAPPYEQYFGPGTRLTVT.

V gene TRBV27 combines with J gene TRBJ1-1, with TRBD1 as a possible D gene (5 bases). The V end lost 6 bases, the J end lost 6 bases, and 20 bases lay between the germline ends. The CDR3 covers 15 residues. Germline CDR1 and CDR2: MNHEY and SMNVEV (reference sequence). Here the CDR3 reads CASSTASPGFAEAFF. The CDR3 DNA reads as TGTGCCAGCAGCACGGCCTCCCCAGGGTTCGCTGAAGCTTTCTTT.

V usage is TRBV6-6 and J usage is TRBJ1-1; D unclear. V was shortened by 7 bases and J by 0 bases, with 12 bases between the two germline ends. This CDR3 has 14 residues. Germline-derived CDR1 and CDR2 are MNHNY and SVGAGI (reference sequence). CDR3 bases: TGTGCCAGCATAAAGAGGGAAGTGAACACTGAAGCTTTCTTT. It translates to CASIKREVNTEAFF.

V gene TRBV30 combines with J gene TRBJ1-5, with D hard to call. Between the trimmed V and J ends, which lost 5 bases and 4 bases, there was a span of 12 bases. Per germline, CDR1 GTSNPN and CDR2 SVGIG (reference sequence). This CDR3 has 13 amino acids. CDR3 sequence (DNA): TGTGCCTGGTCGCCCGGGGATAATCAGCCCCAGCATTTT. It codes for CAWSPGDNQPQHF.

This clone was detected only a few times. This rearrangement joins TRBV6-5 to TRBJ2-7, with 8 bases aligning to TRBD1. This CDR3 region has 15 residues. V shed 5 bases and J 3 bases; nucleotides not matched to a gene: 9. Germline V gives CDR1 MNHEY, CDR2 SVGAGI. The CDR3, as DNA: TGTGCCAGCAGTACCCGGACAGGGTGGGACTACGAGCAGTACTTC. Its protein product is CASSTRTGWDYEQYF.

This chain connects TRBV18 to TRBJ1-1; D remains ambiguous. CDR3 size: 16 residues. Trimming removed 6 bases from V and 1 base from J, with 18 bases in between. Per germline, CDR1 KGHSH and CDR2 LQKENI. CDR3 sequence reads: CASSRGRSPGNTEAFF. The CDR3 DNA sequence: TGTGCCAGCTCGCGCGGACGGTCCCCGGGGAACACTGAAGCTTTCTTT.